The 5 T cell receptor beta chains below were found in one sample sequenced in a study of OX40 agonist ivuxolimab in advanced cancers. Generated by immunoSEQ multiplex PCR, the TCRdb table keeps only in-frame clones and is missing some. The sample includes tens of thousands of clones, over 75% of them seen just once. The sequences come from CD4+ or CD8+ T cells sorted from blood, collected in a trial of the OX40 agonist ivuxolimab. These receptors were taken from an adult with an advanced solid tumor such as melanoma, head and neck, liver or kidney cancer.

This chain links TRBV4-2 with TRBJ2-2, with TRBD1 matching 7 bases. CDR1 and CDR2 from the germline V gene are LGHNA and YNFKEQ. The V and J ends lost 6 bases and 3 bases, in that order; junction bases with no gene match: 13. The CDR3 has 17 residues. The CDR3 nucleotides are TGTGCCAGCAGTTTCGGCCCAGGGGGTCCGGACACCGGGGAGCTGTTTTTT. Protein sequence: CASSFGPGGPDTGELFF.

This chain joins TRBV4-2 and TRBJ2-7; 10 bases line up with TRBD2. Germline loops: CDR1 LGHNA, CDR2 YNFKEQ. The J segment lost 0 bases and the V segment lost 1 base, leaving 0 bases of the junction unmatched. CDR3 length: 15 amino acids. The CDR3 DNA reads TGTGCCAGCAGCCAAGCTAGCGGGGGCTCCTACGAGCAGTACTTC. It translates to CASSQASGGSYEQYF.

The chain is built from TRBV6-5 and TRBJ2-5; no clear D gene. The CDR3 is made up of 14 amino acids. V was shortened by 2 bases and J by 1 base, with 8 bases between the two germline ends. Germline CDR1 MNHEY, CDR2 SVGAGI. The CDR3 is CASSYSQPQETQYF. CDR3 DNA sequence: TGTGCCAGCAGTTACAGCCAACCCCAAGAGACCCAGTACTTC.

V and J are TRBV27 and TRBJ1-5; D remains unclear. Germline-derived CDR1 and CDR2 are MNHEY and SMNVEV (reference sequence). CDR3 length: 14 residues. V was clipped by 6 bases and J by 2 bases, with 11 bases between them. DNA of the CDR3: TGTGCCAGCAGACTAATTGGGGGCAATCAGCCCCAGCATTTT. Translated: CASRLIGGNQPQHF.

The chain joins TRBV6-5 to TRBJ2-5; 7 nucleotides match TRBD2. This CDR3 has 15 residues. Germline values: CDR1 MNHEY, CDR2 SVGAGI. The V and J ends lost 2 bases and 0 bases, in that order; junction bases with no gene match: 3. The CDR3 region is CASSYASGNQETQYF. The CDR3, as DNA: TGTGCCAGCAGTTACGCTAGCGGAAACCAAGAGACCCAGTACTTC.